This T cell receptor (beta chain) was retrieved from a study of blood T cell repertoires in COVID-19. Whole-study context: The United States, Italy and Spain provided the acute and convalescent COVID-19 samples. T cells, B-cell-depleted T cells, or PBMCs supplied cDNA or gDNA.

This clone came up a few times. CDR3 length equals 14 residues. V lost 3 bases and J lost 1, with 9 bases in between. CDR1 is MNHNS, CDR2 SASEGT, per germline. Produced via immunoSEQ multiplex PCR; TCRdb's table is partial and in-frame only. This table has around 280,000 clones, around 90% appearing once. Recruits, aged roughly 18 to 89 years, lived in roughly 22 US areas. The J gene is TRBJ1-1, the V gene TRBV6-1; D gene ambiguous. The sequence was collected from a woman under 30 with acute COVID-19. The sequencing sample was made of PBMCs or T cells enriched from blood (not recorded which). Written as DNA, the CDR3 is TGTGCCAGCAGTGAGGGGAGACAGAACACTGAAGCTTTCTTT. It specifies CASSEGRQNTEAFF.